This T cell receptor beta chain is from a study of immune evolution from preneoplasia to lung adenocarcinoma. Two lung cancer pathologists independently confirmed each histologic diagnosis. Nucleic acids came from premalignant or tumor cells enriched by macro-dissection. This table comes from immunoSEQ multiplex PCR, and its TCRdb copy is limited to in-frame clones, with some not included. The sample shows tens of thousands of clones, under 85% of them seen only once. This receptor was identified in a person aged 60 to 70 with lung adenocarcinoma. Input material: FFPE invasive lung adenocarcinoma tissue.

The CDR3 is CASSSVKAQNIQYF. CDR3 in DNA: TGTGCCAGCAGCTCCGTAAAGGCGCAAAACATTCAGTACTTC. The rearrangement uses TRBV7-8 and TRBJ2-4, with no clear D. The CDR3 has 14 residues. V was trimmed by 4 bases and J by 5 bases, leaving 12 bases between them. The germline V gene has CDR1 SGHVS and CDR2 FQNEAQ.